These T cell receptor beta chains were read from a single sample in a study of shared clonotypes between healthy human individuals. Sequenced by immunoSEQ multiplex PCR; TCRdb stores in-frame clones only, minus some. The sample shows under 650,000 clones, less than 96% of them seen only once. The sample taken for sequencing was naive CD4+ T cells sorted from blood. Receptors were obtained from a woman aged 25-40 years in good health. Each CDR3 is given with its conserved first and last residue. The order of the fields is D gene, J gene, clone size, V gene, CDR3 DNA, CDR3 protein. A D gene is named only where the DNA matches it firmly. The size of a clone is reported for some rows only, either as once, few or many, or as a class for expanded clones.

>-|TRBJ2-2|-|TRBV18
TGTGCCAGCTCACCACCTAGCATTGCGAACACCGGGGAGCTGTTTTTT
CASSPPSIANTGELFF
>-|TRBJ2-2|once|TRBV18
TGTGCCAGCTCACCTCCCGGGACGGCGAACACCGGGGAGCTGTTTTTT
CASSPPGTANTGELFF
>TRBD2|TRBJ2-1|-|TRBV9
TGTGCCAGCAGCCCGAGGGGCGGGAGGGCCACCAATGAGCAGTTCTTC
CASSPRGGRATNEQFF
>-|TRBJ2-7|-|TRBV28
TGTGCCAGCAGTTTGCCCCCCTACGAGCAGTACTTC
CASSLPPYEQYF
>-|TRBJ1-1|-|TRBV19
TGTGCCAGTAGACCGGGTGGGGGGCGAACTGAAGCTTTCTTT
CASRPGGGRTEAFF
>-|TRBJ2-5|-|TRBV5-1
TGCGCCAGCAGCACCCAGATAGGAGGGCGAGAGACCCAGTACTTC
CASSTQIGGRETQYF
>-|TRBJ2-7|-|TRBV28
TGTGCCAGCAGTTCCTCCGGACCGAGATACGAGCAGTACTTC
CASSSSGPRYEQYF
>-|TRBJ2-7|-|TRBV28
TGTGCCAGCACTAGGGGGGGTGCTGCCTACGAGCAGTACTTC
CASTRGGAAYEQYF
>TRBD2|TRBJ2-5|-|TRBV28
TGTGCCAGCAGTTCTACAGGACTAGCGGGAGGACCGTACTTC
CASSSTGLAGGPYF
>TRBD2|TRBJ2-7|-|TRBV28
TGTGCCAGCAGCTTGGAGCGGGAGTGGTCCTACGAGCAGTACTTC
CASSLEREWSYEQYF
>TRBD1|TRBJ2-7|-|TRBV2
TGTGCCAGCAGTAGACAGGGTTCTAACGAGCAGTACTTC
CASSRQGSNEQYF
>-|TRBJ2-7|-|TRBV11-3
TGTGCCAGCAGCCAAGACCCTAGCTCCTACGAGCAGTACTTC
CASSQDPSSYEQYF
>-|TRBJ1-5|-|TRBV7-8
TGTGCCAGCACCCAGGAGCCAGGAGTCAATCAGCCCCAGCATTTT
CASTQEPGVNQPQHF
>-|TRBJ2-7|-|TRBV27
TGTGCCACTTCTTGGGGGGCGGGGCAGTACTTC
CATSWGAGQYF
>-|TRBJ2-5|-|TRBV19
TGTGCCAGTAGTATAGGGCAAACCAGATTAGAGACCCAGTACTTC
CASSIGQTRLETQYF
>-|TRBJ1-4|-|TRBV6-5
TGTGCCAGCAGCCCCGTAGGTGGCGGTGAAAAACTGTTTTTT
CASSPVGGGEKLFF
>TRBD1|TRBJ1-2|-|TRBV27
TGTGCCAGCAGTTTCCGGGACAGTCCCCTTTATGGCTACACCTTC
CASSFRDSPLYGYTF
>-|TRBJ2-5|-|TRBV28
TGTGCCAGCAGTTTTTTGGGGGTGGAGACCCAGTACTTC
CASSFLGVETQYF
>-|TRBJ2-2|-|TRBV11-2
TGTGCCAGCAGCTTAGATTTACTTGTAGGGGCGGCCGGGGAGCTGTTTTTT
CASSLDLLVGAAGELFF
>-|TRBJ1-2|-|TRBV5-6
TGTGCCAGCAGCCAGGTTGACTATGGCTACACCTTC
CASSQVDYGYTF
>-|TRBJ2-1|-|TRBV28
TGTGCCAGCAGTCCCAGCAGGGACGAGCAGTTCTTC
CASSPSRDEQFF
>TRBD1|TRBJ1-2|-|TRBV28
TGTGCCAGCAGTTTACGACAGGGCTGGCGTGGCTACACCTTC
CASSLRQGWRGYTF
>TRBD1|TRBJ2-3|-|TRBV2
TGTGCCAGCAGTTACAGGGGATCGGGGTCAGATACGCAGTATTTT
CASSYRGSGSDTQYF
>-|TRBJ2-2|-|TRBV28
TGTGCCAGCAGTTTAATAGGGGCAGGGGCCGGGGAGCTGTTTTTT
CASSLIGAGAGELFF
>-|TRBJ2-1|-|TRBV18
TGTGCCAGCTCACCACTCGAGGTGTTAGTCGGTGAGCAGTTCTTC
CASSPLEVLVGEQFF
>TRBD1|TRBJ2-1|-|TRBV19
TGTGCCAGTAGTATGGAAAGACAGGGATTACAGTTCTTC
CASSMERQGLQFF
>-|TRBJ2-7|-|TRBV6-5
TGTGCCAGCAGAGCCTCCTACGAGCAGTACTTC
CASRASYEQYF
>-|TRBJ2-7|-|TRBV5-1
TGCGCCAGCAGCTTCTTGACCGGGACACCTGAGCAGTACTTC
CASSFLTGTPEQYF
>-|TRBJ1-1|-|TRBV29-1
TGCAGCGTTGGAATCGCCGCGGGCGCTGAAGCTTTCTTT
CSVGIAAGAEAFF
>-|TRBJ2-2|once|TRBV7-2
TGTGCCAGCAGCTTAGTAGGGGAGGCCGGGGAGCTGTTTTTT
CASSLVGEAGELFF
>-|TRBJ2-1|-|TRBV14
TGTGCCAGCAGCCGAGGGATGTCCTACAATGAGCAGTTCTTC
CASSRGMSYNEQFF
>-|TRBJ2-1|-|TRBV28
TGTGCCAGCAGTTACTATGATAGCTCCTACAATGAGCAGTTCTTC
CASSYYDSSYNEQFF
>-|TRBJ2-3|-|TRBV9
TGTGCCAGCAGCGTATCTTTGGGGACAGATACGCAGTATTTT
CASSVSLGTDTQYF
>-|TRBJ1-5|-|TRBV12-2
TGTGCAAGTCGCTTAGCGGAGGGAGGGATTAACCAGCCCCAGCATTTT
CASRLAEGGINQPQHF
>-|TRBJ2-2|-|TRBV18
TGTGCCAGCTCACCTATAGAATTCGGGCTGGCCGGGGAGCTGTTTTTT
CASSPIEFGLAGELFF
>-|TRBJ1-4|-|TRBV6-1
TGTGCCAGCAGTTCCCGAGGGGTCTCTAATGAAAAACTGTTTTTT
CASSSRGVSNEKLFF
>-|TRBJ1-5|-|TRBV19
TGTGCCAGTAGCGGGGCCCTCAATCAGCCCCAGCATTTT
CASSGALNQPQHF
>TRBD1|TRBJ1-1|-|TRBV7-9
TGTGCCAGCAGCCTGCAGGGGGACGTGACTGAAGCTTTCTTT
CASSLQGDVTEAFF
>TRBD1|TRBJ2-4|-|TRBV19
TGTGCCAGTAGTGGGACAGGGGGCAACATTCAGTACTTC
CASSGTGGNIQYF
>-|TRBJ1-4|-|TRBV30
TGTGCCTGGAGTTCGGAGGTTCTCAATGAAAAACTGTTTTTT
CAWSSEVLNEKLFF
>-|TRBJ2-7|-|TRBV30
TGTGCCTGGAGTCCATATAGCGGACTGAGCTCCTACGAGCAGTACTTC
CAWSPYSGLSSYEQYF
>-|TRBJ1-2|-|TRBV27
TGTGCCAGCAGTTTAGTCGGCGGGGGAGGCTACACCTTC
CASSLVGGGGYTF
>TRBD2|TRBJ2-7|-|TRBV29-1
TGCAGCGCCTCGGGACTAGCGGGAGGGCCGTCCTACGAGCAGTACTTC
CSASGLAGGPSYEQYF
>TRBD2|TRBJ2-7|-|TRBV6-5
TGTGCCAGCAGGACTAGCGGGACCTACTACGAGCAGTACTTC
CASRTSGTYYEQYF
>-|TRBJ2-1|-|TRBV6-4
TGTGCCAGCAGTGATTCCTACAATGAGCAGTTCTTC
CASSDSYNEQFF
>TRBD1|TRBJ2-5|once|TRBV10-1
TGCGCCAGCAGTGTAGGGGGACAGGGTGCGGAGACCCAGTACTTC
CASSVGGQGAETQYF
>-|TRBJ1-1|once|TRBV28
TGTGCCAGCAAAAGGATAGAAAGTGACACTGAAGCTTTCTTT
CASKRIESDTEAFF
>-|TRBJ2-5|-|TRBV28
TGTGCCAGCAGTACCCCCCCGGAGACCCAGTACTTC
CASSTPPETQYF
>TRBD1|TRBJ1-4|-|TRBV28
TGTGCCAGCAGACCGCCTCTTGGGGACAGAAATGAAAAACTGTTTTTT
CASRPPLGDRNEKLFF